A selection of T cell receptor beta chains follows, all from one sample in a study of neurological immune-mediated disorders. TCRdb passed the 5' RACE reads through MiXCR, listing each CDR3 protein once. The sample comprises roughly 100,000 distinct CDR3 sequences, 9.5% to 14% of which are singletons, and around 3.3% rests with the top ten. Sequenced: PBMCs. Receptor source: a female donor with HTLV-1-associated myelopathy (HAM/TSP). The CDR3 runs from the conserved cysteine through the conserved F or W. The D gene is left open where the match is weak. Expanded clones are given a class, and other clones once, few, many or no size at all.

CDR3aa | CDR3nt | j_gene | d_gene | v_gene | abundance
CASSPLGIGGSTEAFF | TGCGCCAGCAGCCCACTTGGTATTGGGGGCAGCACTGAAGCTTTCTTT | TRBJ1-1 | - | TRBV5-1 | many
CSAPRGSGASTDTQYF | TGCAGTGCCCCCAGGGGCAGCGGGGCGAGCACAGATACGCAGTATTTT | TRBJ2-3 | - | TRBV20-1 | many
CASSPISGSRANVLTF | TGTGCCAGCAGCCCCATCAGCGGATCCCGCGCCAACGTCCTGACTTTC | TRBJ2-6 | - | TRBV7-2 | -
CASSITVPYEQYF | TGTGCCAGCAGTATCACGGTCCCCTACGAGCAGTACTTC | TRBJ2-7 | - | TRBV12-3/TRBV12-4 | few
CASIRGRGLTDTQYF | TGCGCCAGCATCCGGGGTAGGGGGCTAACAGATACGCAGTATTTT | TRBJ2-3 | TRBD1 | TRBV5-1 | many
CSASGSQGNEQFF | TGCAGTGCTAGTGGTTCACAGGGGAATGAGCAGTTCTTC | TRBJ2-1 | TRBD1 | TRBV20-1 | many
CASSGTSGGAVADTQYF | TGCGCCAGCAGTGGGACTAGCGGGGGGGCCGTCGCAGATACGCAGTATTTT | TRBJ2-3 | TRBD2 | TRBV10-1 | few
CASSRTGGSYEKLFF | TGCGCCAGCAGCAGAACAGGGGGAAGCTATGAAAAACTGTTTTTT | TRBJ1-4 | TRBD1 | TRBV5-1 | many
CASSSLPDRGSTGELFF | TGCGCCAGCAGCAGCTTACCGGACAGGGGGAGCACCGGGGAGCTGTTTTTT | TRBJ2-2 | TRBD1 | TRBV5-1 | many
CASSLAPRNSYNEQFF | TGTGCCAGCAGCTTAGCGCCACGGAATTCCTACAATGAGCAGTTCTTC | TRBJ2-1 | - | TRBV7-8 | many
CASSLGTRELFF | TGTGCCAGCAGCTTAGGCACCCGGGAGCTGTTTTTT | TRBJ2-2 | - | TRBV5-5 | many
CSARPGNSNQPQHF | TGCAGTGCTCGGCCAGGGAATAGCAATCAGCCCCAGCATTTT | TRBJ1-5 | - | TRBV20-1 | many
CASSLDRVDTQYF | TGCGCCAGCAGCTTAGACAGGGTTGATACGCAGTATTTT | TRBJ2-3 | TRBD1 | TRBV5-1 | few
CASSLAVRQDSTDTQYF | TGCGCCAGCAGCTTGGCCGTCAGACAGGACAGCACAGATACGCAGTATTTT | TRBJ2-3 | - | TRBV5-1 | many
CASSLGGGVTDTQYF | TGTGCCAGCAGCCTAGGGGGGGGGGTCACAGATACGCAGTATTTT | TRBJ2-3 | - | TRBV11-2 | many
CASSLEGARGSSYEQYF | TGTGCCAGCTCACTAGAAGGGGCGCGGGGGAGCTCCTACGAGCAGTACTTC | TRBJ2-7 | TRBD2 | TRBV18 | -
CASSLSGGPKNIQYF | TGCGCCAGCAGCTTGTCTGGGGGGCCCAAAAACATTCAGTACTTC | TRBJ2-4 | - | TRBV5-1 | medium-sized
CAISEGRGLYEQYF | TGTGCCATCAGTGAAGGCAGGGGGCTCTACGAGCAGTACTTC | TRBJ2-7 | TRBD1 | TRBV10-3 | many
CASSGGGLAGSEQFF | TGTGCCAGCAGCGGCGGGGGACTAGCGGGGAGTGAGCAGTTCTTC | TRBJ2-1 | TRBD2 | TRBV9 | many
CSARNTGKNYGYTF | TGCAGTGCTAGAAATACTGGGAAAAACTATGGCTACACCTTC | TRBJ1-2 | - | TRBV20-1 | many
CASSGGTGSADTQYF | TGCGCCAGCAGCGGCGGGACAGGGTCGGCAGATACGCAGTATTTT | TRBJ2-3 | TRBD1 | TRBV5-1 | many
CSARDPLGADYEQYF | TGCAGTGCTAGAGATCCTTTAGGGGCGGACTACGAGCAGTACTTC | TRBJ2-7 | - | TRBV20-1 | many
CSASDRVVNQPQHF | TGCAGTGCTAGTGACAGGGTCGTCAATCAGCCCCAGCATTTT | TRBJ1-5 | TRBD1 | TRBV20-1 | many
CSASWAGGNTEAFF | TGCAGTGCTAGCTGGGCAGGGGGGAACACTGAAGCTTTCTTT | TRBJ1-1 | TRBD1 | TRBV20-1 | many
CSAPPGRGGLYEQYF | TGCAGTGCTCCCCCCGGGCGGGGGGGTCTCTACGAGCAGTACTTC | TRBJ2-7 | TRBD2 | TRBV20-1 | many
CSAREGGGGKNIQYF | TGCAGTGCTAGAGAAGGCGGGGGGGGCAAAAACATTCAGTACTTC | TRBJ2-4 | TRBD2 | TRBV20-1 | many
CASSQDGPGFSYEQYF | TGCGCCAGCAGCCAAGACGGGCCCGGGTTTTCATACGAGCAGTACTTC | TRBJ2-7 | - | TRBV4-1 | many
CASSTRQADTGELFF | TGTGCCAGCTCAACAAGGCAGGCAGACACCGGGGAGCTGTTTTTT | TRBJ2-2 | - | TRBV18 | many
CASSLDSGGRQYF | TGTGCCAGCAGCTTAGATTCGGGGGGCAGGCAGTACTTC | TRBJ2-7 | - | TRBV11-2 | many
CASSLPRGAGVPDTQYF | TGTGCCAGCAGCCTGCCCCGAGGGGCGGGGGTTCCAGATACGCAGTATTTT | TRBJ2-3 | TRBD2 | TRBV3-1 | few
CASSLGPSLQYF | TGTGCCAGCAGCTTAGGTCCTAGCCTACAGTACTTC | TRBJ2-4 | - | TRBV11-2 | many
CASSGASGAQETQYF | TGTGCCAGCAGTGGCGCTAGCGGGGCCCAAGAGACCCAGTACTTC | TRBJ2-5 | TRBD2 | TRBV2 | many
CASSPGHSYEQYF | TGTGCCAGCAGCCCCGGTCACTCCTACGAGCAGTACTTC | TRBJ2-7 | - | TRBV5-6 | many
CASSSGGLVYEQYF | TGTGCCAGCAGTTCAGGGGGCCTCGTCTACGAGCAGTACTTC | TRBJ2-7 | TRBD1 | TRBV28 | many
CASSLSGDLQETQYF | TGCGCCAGCAGCCTTAGCGGGGATCTCCAAGAGACCCAGTACTTC | TRBJ2-5 | TRBD2 | TRBV5-1 | many
CASGLAKSSGTVSSYNEQFF | TGTGCTAGTGGTTTGGCTAAATCATCCGGGACAGTAAGCTCCTACAATGAGCAGTTCTTC | TRBJ2-1 | TRBD1 | TRBV12-5 | many